These 3 T cell receptor beta chains were all obtained from the same sample, sequenced in a study of blood T cells in healthy people across ages. The use of a sample-barcoded 5' primer and a J-beta primer mix characterized a second PCR of about 6 to 12 cycles. Via MiXCR, TCRdb re-called the 5' RACE reads, giving one row per CDR3 protein. Of about 800,000 distinct CDR3 sequences listed, 20% to 25% are singletons. The sample was also reused in another study, on T cells of mothers and their children.

The sequenced material came from blood. These receptors were obtained from a boy between 10 and 17 years old in good health.

The chain links TRBV12-3 or TRBV12-4 to TRBJ2-1, with 9 nucleotides matching TRBD1. The J call may be incorrect, as the DNA end agrees better with TRBJ2-5. CDR3 length equals 14 residues. The CDR3: CASRETGGPEAQYF. The CDR3 coding sequence is TGTGCCAGTCGAGAGACAGGGGGACCGGAGGCCCAGTACTTC.

This chain links TRBV20-1 with TRBJ2-7; the D is unclear. CDR1 DFQATT and CDR2 SNEGSKA come from the germline V gene (reference sequence). The CDR3 loop spans 11 amino acids. V lost 5 bases and J 4 bases, leaving 9 bases between the germline ends. The CDR3 spells CSALKAYEQYF. The CDR3 nucleotides read TGCAGTGCTCTTAAGGCGTACGAGCAGTACTTC.

This clonotype was observed a few times. The chain uses TRBV29-1 and TRBJ2-1; 8 bases align to TRBD2. CDR3 length: 14 residues. The V gene end was trimmed by 5 bases and the J gene end by 1 base; junction bases not matched to a gene: 4. Germline values: CDR1 SQVTM, CDR2 ANQGSEA. The CDR3 DNA sequence: TGCAGCGTTCCGACTAGCGCATCCTACAATGAGCAGTTCTTC. This gives the protein CSVPTSASYNEQFF.